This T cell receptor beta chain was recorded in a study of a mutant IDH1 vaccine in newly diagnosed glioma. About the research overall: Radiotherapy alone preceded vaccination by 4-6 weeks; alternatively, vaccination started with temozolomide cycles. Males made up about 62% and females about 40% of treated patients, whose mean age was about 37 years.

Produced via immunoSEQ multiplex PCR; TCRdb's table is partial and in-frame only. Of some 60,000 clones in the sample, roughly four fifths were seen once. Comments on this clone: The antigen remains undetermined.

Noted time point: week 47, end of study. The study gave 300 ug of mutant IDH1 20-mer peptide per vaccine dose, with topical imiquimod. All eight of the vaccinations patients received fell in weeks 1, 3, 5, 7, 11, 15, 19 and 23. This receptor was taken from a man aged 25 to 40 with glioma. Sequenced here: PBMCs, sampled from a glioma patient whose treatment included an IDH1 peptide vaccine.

The CDR3 loop is CASSGNGHTEAFF. CDR3 DNA sequence: TGTGCCAGCAGCGGCAACGGGCATACTGAAGCTTTCTTT. The chain recombines TRBV6-4 with TRBJ1-1; no reliable D call. CDR1 MRHNA and CDR2 SNTAGT come from the germline V gene. Deletions cut 6 bases from V and 5 bases from J, with 13 bases between. This CDR3 spans 13 amino acids.